These T cell receptor beta chains were read from a single sample in a study of T-cell reconstitution after alpha-beta-depleted transplantation in children. TCRdb processed the PCR reads anew with MiXCR; each CDR3 protein has one entry. The sample lists fewer than 1 million distinct CDR3 sequences, about 15% occurring once. The sequences come from PBMCs, mostly from graft donor cells, collected 360 days after TCRalphabeta/CD19-depleted stem cell transplant. The receptor source for this set is a male patient aged 10-17 years who had a stem cell transplant for acute lymphoblastic leukemia, so the T cells may come from the graft donor. Each CDR3 is given with its conserved first and last residue. The D gene is left open where the match is weak. Clone size is shown for a subset of rows, as once, few, many or a class of expanded clone.

DNA | CDR3 | V | size | D | length | J
TGCGCCAGCATTAATAGACAGGGGAAGTACAATCAGCCCCAGCATTTT | CASINRQGKYNQPQHF | TRBV5-1 | NA | TRBD1 | 16 | TRBJ1-5
TGTTTCGGTGGGCCGAACACTGAAGCTTTCTTT | CFGGPNTEAFF | TRBV10-3 | NA | NA | 11 | TRBJ1-1
TGTGCCACCAGCAGAGTTTTCCCGGACAGGCTCGGTGAAGCTTTCTTT | CATSRVFPDRLGEAFF | TRBV15 | few | TRBD1 | 16 | TRBJ1-1
TGTGCCAGCTCACGAGGGATTAGCGGGAGGGTCAACTACGAGCAGTACTTC | CASSRGISGRVNYEQYF | TRBV18 | NA | TRBD2 | 17 | TRBJ2-7
TGTGCCAGCAGTTTGGGGTTAGCAGCCTCGGACCAGATAAGGCGGTATTTT | CASSLGLAASDQIRRYF | TRBV12-3/TRBV12-4 | few | NA | 17 | TRBJ2-3
TGTGCCAGCAGTGAAATGGCGGACTCCTACAATGAGCAGTTCTTC | CASSEMADSYNEQFF | TRBV2 | few | NA | 15 | TRBJ2-1
TGTGCCAGCAGTTTGCGGGAGTCTAGGTTAGGGTCCTACAATGAGCAGTTCTTC | CASSLRESRLGSYNEQFF | TRBV12-3/TRBV12-4 | few | TRBD2 | 18 | TRBJ2-1
TGTGCCAGCAGCCCTCCAAATACACTAGCGGAACTCTACGAGCAGTACTTC | CASSPPNTLAELYEQYF | TRBV7-9 | few | TRBD2 | 17 | TRBJ2-7
TGTGCCAGCAGCCAAGAAGCGGGAGTTGGGGAGCTGTTTTTT | CASSQEAGVGELFF | TRBV3-1 | NA | TRBD2 | 14 | TRBJ2-2
TGTGCCAGCAGCCCTCAAGTGAGTGCAACTAATGAAAAACTGTTTTTT | CASSPQVSATNEKLFF | TRBV4-2 | few | NA | 16 | TRBJ1-4
TGTGCCAGCAGCGCCAGCGGGAGGGCCCACGAGCAGTACTTC | CASSASGRAHEQYF | TRBV9 | NA | TRBD2 | 14 | TRBJ2-7
TGCGCCAGCAGCCAAGATCGGGCGGGTAGCTATGGCTACACCTTC | CASSQDRAGSYGYTF | TRBV4-1 | NA | NA | 15 | TRBJ1-2
TGCGCCAGCAGCCAAGGTCGGTTTAGCAACACCGGGGAGCTGTTTTTT | CASSQGRFSNTGELFF | TRBV4-1 | NA | NA | 16 | TRBJ2-2
TGTGCCATCAGTGTCAGGGGAGACACTGAAGCTTTCTTT | CAISVRGDTEAFF | TRBV10-3 | many | NA | 13 | TRBJ1-1
TGCGCCAGCAGCTTGTTGGGGCCTTCGGATGAGCAGTTCTTC | CASSLLGPSDEQFF | TRBV5-1 | NA | NA | 14 | TRBJ2-1
TGTGCCAGCAGCGTAGTGGAAATAGCGGGAGTGGAGACCCAGTACTTC | CASSVVEIAGVETQYF | TRBV9 | few | TRBD2 | 16 | TRBJ2-5
TGTGCCAGCACCGACACACTAGCGGGAGGAACCTACGAGCAGTACTTC | CASTDTLAGGTYEQYF | TRBV3-1 | NA | TRBD2 | 16 | TRBJ2-7
TGTGCCAGCAGCGGGACTCCATACACAGATACGCAGTATTTT | CASSGTPYTDTQYF | TRBV9 | NA | NA | 14 | TRBJ2-3
TGCAGCGTTTCACAGGGGAAGGAGACCCAGTACTTC | CSVSQGKETQYF | TRBV29-1 | few | TRBD1 | 12 | TRBJ2-5
TGTGCCAGCAGCCCCGCCGGGACAGAGACCTACGAGCAGTACTTC | CASSPAGTETYEQYF | TRBV7-2 | NA | TRBD1 | 15 | TRBJ2-7
TGTGCCAGCAGTGGGACAGGGGCTCAGCCCCAGCATTTT | CASSGTGAQPQHF | TRBV2 | NA | TRBD1 | 13 | TRBJ1-5
TGCAGTGCAGAGACACTATACGAGCAGTACTTC | CSAETLYEQYF | TRBV20-1 | few | NA | 11 | TRBJ2-7
TGTGCCAGCAGCGTTCCCGGGGCTTCTGGAAACACCATATATTTT | CASSVPGASGNTIYF | TRBV25-1 | few | NA | 15 | TRBJ1-3
TGCAGCGTTACCGGGACAGGGGGCACTAATGAAAAACTGTTTTTT | CSVTGTGGTNEKLFF | TRBV29-1 | NA | TRBD1 | 15 | TRBJ1-4
TGTGCCAGCAGTTTAGGAAGGGGGGGCAGAGGGCCCTACGAGCAGTACTTC | CASSLGRGGRGPYEQYF | TRBV27 | NA | NA | 17 | TRBJ2-7
TGTGCCAGCAGTGAATGGGCAGGGGAGGTCGAGCAGTTCTTC | CASSEWAGEVEQFF | TRBV25-1 | many | NA | 14 | TRBJ2-1
TGTGCCAGCAGCCCCCGACAGGGGTTGGCATTGAGCACCGAAAAACTGTTTTTT | CASSPRQGLALSTEKLFF | TRBV7-8 | few | TRBD1 | 18 | TRBJ1-4
TGCAGTGCTAGCTCAACCAGGAGCAATCAGCCCCAGCATTTT | CSASSTRSNQPQHF | TRBV20-1 | few | NA | 14 | TRBJ1-5
TGTGCCAGCAGTTTATATCCCCCGGCTGAGCTAGCCAAAAACATTCAGTACTTC | CASSLYPPAELAKNIQYF | TRBV27 | few | NA | 18 | TRBJ2-4
TGTGCCAGCAGATCCCCGGGTCGCCGAAACACCGGGGAGCTGTTTTTT | CASRSPGRRNTGELFF | TRBV11-2 | NA | NA | 16 | TRBJ2-2
TGCAGCCCACGTTGGGGACACAATGAGCAGTTCTTC | CSPRWGHNEQFF | TRBV29-1 | few | NA | 12 | TRBJ2-1
TGTGCCAGCACCACATTAACCCCAGCTGGCTACACCTTC | CASTTLTPAGYTF | TRBV12-3/TRBV12-4 | few | NA | 13 | TRBJ1-2
TGTGCCAGCACCGACAGGGCTGTCTACAATGAGCAGTTCTTC | CASTDRAVYNEQFF | TRBV27 | NA | TRBD1 | 14 | TRBJ2-1
TGCAGTGCCGGGACTGCCCCCACAGATACGCAGTATTTT | CSAGTAPTDTQYF | TRBV20-1 | many | NA | 13 | TRBJ2-3
TGTGCCAGCAGCAAGACTAGCGGGGCTCCTAGCACAGATACGCAGTATTTT | CASSKTSGAPSTDTQYF | TRBV5-6 | NA | TRBD2 | 17 | TRBJ2-3
TGTGCCAGCAGCTTAACACGCGGGAGGTTGGATACGCAGTATTTT | CASSLTRGRLDTQYF | TRBV7-3 | once | TRBD2 | 15 | TRBJ2-3
TGTGCTAGTGGTTCACGGGGGAACGAGCAGTACTTC | CASGSRGNEQYF | TRBV12-5 | NA | NA | 12 | TRBJ2-7
TGCAGCGTTGTTCTAACTCCGGGGATGTACGAGCAGTACTTC | CSVVLTPGMYEQYF | TRBV29-1 | NA | NA | 14 | TRBJ2-7
TGCAGTGCTAGAGATCAAAGCGACACCGACCAAGAGACCCAGTACTTC | CSARDQSDTDQETQYF | TRBV20-1 | NA | NA | 16 | TRBJ2-5
TGCAGTGCGCCCCCAGAGCGCCTCTCCTACAATGAGCAGTTCTTC | CSAPPERLSYNEQFF | TRBV20-1 | few | NA | 15 | TRBJ2-1
TGCGCCAGCAGCCAGAGACTAGCGGCAAGGGAGCAGTTCTTC | CASSQRLAAREQFF | TRBV4-1 | NA | TRBD2 | 14 | TRBJ2-1
TGCAGCGCTCAAACCGGGACTAGCGCTTACGAGCAGTACTTC | CSAQTGTSAYEQYF | TRBV29-1 | few | TRBD2 | 14 | TRBJ2-7
TGTGCCAGCAGACAGCAGGGAAAGAACACTGAAGCTTTCTTT | CASRQQGKNTEAFF | TRBV7-9 | NA | NA | 14 | TRBJ1-1
TGTGCCATCAGTCAAGACAGCGGGGTTAACACAGATACGCAGTATTTT | CAISQDSGVNTDTQYF | TRBV10-3 | few | TRBD2 | 16 | TRBJ2-3
TGTGCCAGCAGCTCCGAAGGGTGGACTGAAGCTTTCTTT | CASSSEGWTEAFF | TRBV7-6 | few | NA | 13 | TRBJ1-1
TGTGCCAGCAGCTTGGAACCAGGCCTTACACTACAAGAGACCCAGTACTTC | CASSLEPGLTLQETQYF | TRBV5-5 | few | NA | 17 | TRBJ2-5
TGCAGTGCCTTTGGACAGTACACCGGGGAGCTGTTTTTT | CSAFGQYTGELFF | TRBV20-1 | NA | NA | 13 | TRBJ2-2
TGTGCCAGCAGCGCGGGATGGGGCAGCCCCCGCTATGGCTACACCTTC | CASSAGWGSPRYGYTF | TRBV9 | few | NA | 16 | TRBJ1-2
TGTGCCAGCTCACCACAGCTAGCGGGAGTGTACAATGAGCAGTTCTTC | CASSPQLAGVYNEQFF | TRBV18 | few | TRBD2 | 16 | TRBJ2-1
TGCGCCAGCAGCCTCCTTCTAACGGGGTTCTCCTACGAGCAGTACTTC | CASSLLLTGFSYEQYF | TRBV4-1 | NA | NA | 16 | TRBJ2-7
TGCAGTGCTGGAAGAGGGGACACCGGGGAGCTGTTTTTT | CSAGRGDTGELFF | TRBV20-1 | few | NA | 13 | TRBJ2-2
TGCAGTGCCCCCGTTCCTCCGGACAGGGACTACAATGAGCAGTTCTTC | CSAPVPPDRDYNEQFF | TRBV20-1 | NA | TRBD1 | 16 | TRBJ2-1
TGCGCCAGCAGCTTCGGCTCTGGGGCCAACGTCCTGACTTTC | CASSFGSGANVLTF | TRBV5-1 | many | NA | 14 | TRBJ2-6
TGTGCCAGCAGCCCCGGCGGACAGTTAAGTAGAACAGATACGCAGTATTTT | CASSPGGQLSRTDTQYF | TRBV14 | few | NA | 17 | TRBJ2-3
TGTGCCAGCAGCTCGGGACCCACGGGAGATACGCAGTATTTT | CASSSGPTGDTQYF | TRBV11-3 | few | NA | 14 | TRBJ2-3
TGTGCCAGCAGTAGCTATAGCGGGAGATGGGCAGATACGCAGTATTTT | CASSSYSGRWADTQYF | TRBV6-1 | few | TRBD2 | 16 | TRBJ2-3
TGTGCCAGCAGTCCAGACGGGTCCTTGGAAGCTTTCTTT | CASSPDGSLEAFF | TRBV12-3/TRBV12-4 | many | NA | 13 | TRBJ1-1